This T cell receptor beta chain was captured by sequencing in a study of breast tumors, draining lymph nodes, adjacent tissues. Study findings and constraints: The data were judged consistent with most tumor T cells coming from lymph node and expanding in tumor. Luminal-like breast cancer showed significantly higher tumor–nontumor repertoire similarity than basal-like. Compared with lymph nodes, tumors were less diverse; compared with nontumor tissue, more.

Samples came from axillary lymph nodes draining the breast cancer. This clonotype was counted many times. Its antigen is undetermined. TCRdb fed the multiplex PCR reads into MiXCR, producing one record per CDR3 protein. The sample carries around 190,000 distinct CDR3 sequences, 30% to 35% recorded once. The sample comprised axillary lymph node tissue. The sequence was obtained from a female donor with breast cancer. Some clones in this sample may be carry-over from other donors' samples.

The CDR3 spells CASSRWGARTDTQYF. The CDR3 DNA is TGTGCCAGCAGCCGATGGGGGGCCCGGACAGATACGCAGTATTTT. This chain uses TRBV7-2 with TRBJ2-3; D assignment may be TRBD1 or TRBD2 (6 bases each). Germline-derived CDR1 and CDR2 are SGHTA and FQGNSA. Deletions cut 5 bases from V and 3 bases from J, with 15 bases between. The CDR3 runs to 15 residues.